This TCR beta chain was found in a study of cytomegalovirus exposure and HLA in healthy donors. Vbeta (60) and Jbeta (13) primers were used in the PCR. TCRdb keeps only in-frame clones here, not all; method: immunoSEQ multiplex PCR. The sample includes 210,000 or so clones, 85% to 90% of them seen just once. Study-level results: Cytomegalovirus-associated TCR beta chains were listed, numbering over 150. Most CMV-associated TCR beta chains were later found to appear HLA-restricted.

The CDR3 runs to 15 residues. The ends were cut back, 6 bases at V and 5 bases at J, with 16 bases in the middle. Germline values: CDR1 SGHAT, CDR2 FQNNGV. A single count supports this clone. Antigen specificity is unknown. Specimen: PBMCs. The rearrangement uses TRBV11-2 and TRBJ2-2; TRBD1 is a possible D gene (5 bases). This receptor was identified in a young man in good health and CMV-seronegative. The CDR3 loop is CASRESGIATGELFF. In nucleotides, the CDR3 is TGTGCCAGCAGGGAGTCAGGGATCGCGACCGGGGAGCTGTTTTTT. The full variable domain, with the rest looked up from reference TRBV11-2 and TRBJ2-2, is EAGVAQSPRYKIIEKRQSVAFWCNPISGHATLYWYQQILGQGPKLLIQFQNNGVVDDSQLPKDRFSAERLKGVDSTLKIQPAKLEDSAVYLCASRESGIATGELFFGEGSRLTVL.